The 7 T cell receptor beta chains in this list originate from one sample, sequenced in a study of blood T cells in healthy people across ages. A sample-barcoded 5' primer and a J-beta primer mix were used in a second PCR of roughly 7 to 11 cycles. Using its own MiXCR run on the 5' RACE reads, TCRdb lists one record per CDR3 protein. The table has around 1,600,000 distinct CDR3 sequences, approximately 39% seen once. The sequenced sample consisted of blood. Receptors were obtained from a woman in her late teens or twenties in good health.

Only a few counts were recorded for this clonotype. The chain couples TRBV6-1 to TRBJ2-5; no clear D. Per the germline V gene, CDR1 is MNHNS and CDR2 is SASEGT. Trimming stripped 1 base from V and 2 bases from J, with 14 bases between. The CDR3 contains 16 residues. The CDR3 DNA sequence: TGTGCCAGCAGTGAAGTTTTCAAAGGGCCACAAGAGACCCAGTACTTC. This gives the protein CASSEVFKGPQETQYF.

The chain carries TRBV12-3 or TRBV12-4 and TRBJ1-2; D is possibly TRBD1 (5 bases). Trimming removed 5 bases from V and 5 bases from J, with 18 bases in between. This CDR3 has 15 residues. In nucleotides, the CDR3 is TGTGCCAGCAGTCCCTACGGGGACCCAAGTTATGGCTACACCTTC. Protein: CASSPYGDPSYGYTF.

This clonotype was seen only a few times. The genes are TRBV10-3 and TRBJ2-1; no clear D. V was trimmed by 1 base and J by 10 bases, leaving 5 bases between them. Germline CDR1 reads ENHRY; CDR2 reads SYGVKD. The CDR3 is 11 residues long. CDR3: CAISELEEQFF. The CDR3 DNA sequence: TGTGCCATCAGTGAGTTAGAGGAGCAGTTCTTC.

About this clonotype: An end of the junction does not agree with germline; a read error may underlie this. The CDR3 loop reads CATGDLRDRGNNEQFF. The CDR3 bases are TGTGCCACCGGTGATTTGAGGGACAGGGGTAACAATGAGCAGTTCTTC. The J gene is TRBJ2-1, the V gene TRBV24-1, with 10 bases lining up with TRBD1. CDR3 length: 16 residues. CDR1 and CDR2 from the germline V gene are KGHDR and SFDVKD.

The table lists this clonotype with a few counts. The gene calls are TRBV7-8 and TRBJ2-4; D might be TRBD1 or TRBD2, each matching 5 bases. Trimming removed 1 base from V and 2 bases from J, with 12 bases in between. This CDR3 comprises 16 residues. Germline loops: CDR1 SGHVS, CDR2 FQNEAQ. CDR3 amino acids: CASSLGGTSSKNIQYF. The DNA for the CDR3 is TGTGCCAGCAGCTTAGGAGGGACCTCCTCCAAAAACATTCAGTACTTC.

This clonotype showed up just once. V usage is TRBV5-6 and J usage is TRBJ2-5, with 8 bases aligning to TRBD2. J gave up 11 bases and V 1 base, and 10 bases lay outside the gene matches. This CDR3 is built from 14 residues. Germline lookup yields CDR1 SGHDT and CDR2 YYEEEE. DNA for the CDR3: TGTGCCAGCAGCTTGAGTCTAGCGGGTGGTGAGCAGTACTTC. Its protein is CASSLSLAGGEQYF.

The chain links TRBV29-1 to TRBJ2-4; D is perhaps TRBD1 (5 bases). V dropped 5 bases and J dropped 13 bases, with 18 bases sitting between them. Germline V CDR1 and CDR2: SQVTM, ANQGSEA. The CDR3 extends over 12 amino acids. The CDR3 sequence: CSVSGLGNEQYF. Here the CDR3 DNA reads TGCAGCGTTTCAGGGTTGGGGAATGAGCAGTACTTC.